The 27 T cell receptor beta chains below were found in one sample sequenced in a study of beta chain features in type 1 diabetes. Study conclusions and caveats: Moderately but significantly shorter TCRB CDR3s were found in Type 1 diabetes patients in all four CD4+ subsets.

These TCRs are of unknown antigen specificity. Sequencing targeted expressed TCRB transcripts, as all isolated RNA had been reverse transcribed. TCRdb's copy holds only in-frame clones and misses some; the assay was immunoSEQ multiplex PCR. The sample records 120,000 or so clones, 15% to 20% being singletons. Sequencing used central memory CD4+ T cells from blood. The receptor source for this set is a man between 18 and 35 years old with type 1 diabetes.

The J gene is TRBJ1-2, the V gene TRBV23-1; weak D call: TRBD1 (6 bases). TRBV23-1 is identified as an open reading frame with a role that is uncertain. V lost 10 bases to trimming and J lost 7 bases, with 13 bases between them. This CDR3 contains 11 residues. The CDR3 DNA follows: TGCGCCATACCCCCGGGGGCTGGCTACACCTTC. Its protein is CAIPPGAGYTF.

This clone was seen a few times. V gene TRBV10-2 combines with J gene TRBJ2-7; 9 bases align to TRBD1. Trimming cost V 7 bases and J 4 bases; bases outside gene matches: 8. This CDR3 comprises 14 residues. Germline CDR1 reads WSHSY; CDR2 reads SAAADI. In DNA, the CDR3 is TGCGCCAGCAAGGGACAGGGTGCCCTTTACGAGCAGTACTTC. This encodes CASKGQGALYEQYF.

This clone was counted a few times. The rearrangement uses TRBV2 and TRBJ1-4; the D is unclear. Germline V gene data show CDR1 as SNHLY and CDR2 as FYNNEI. Trimming took off 8 bases at V and 4 bases at J, with 11 bases between the two ends. The CDR3 has 13 residues. The CDR3 reads CASHRAYNEKLFF. For the CDR3, the DNA is TGTGCCAGCCATAGGGCGTATAATGAAAAACTGTTTTTT.

The chain links TRBV6-6 to TRBJ2-3; D not resolved. The germline V gene encodes CDR1 MNHNY and CDR2 SVGAGI (reference sequence). Trimming took off 7 bases at V and 11 bases at J, with 13 bases between the two ends. The CDR3 runs to 11 residues. The CDR3 region has the DNA TGTGCCAGCACCGCAAACAAAGTGCAGTATTTT. Its protein product is CASTANKVQYF.

This clone has more than one count but fewer than ten. Here the CDR3 DNA reads TGTGCCAGCAGGGGGCTTGGGGGGACGAACACTGAAGCTTTCTTT. This gives the protein CASRGLGGTNTEAFF. This chain links TRBV6-5 with TRBJ1-1; possibly TRBD1 for D (5 bases). This CDR3 contains 15 residues. Germline-derived CDR1 and CDR2 are MNHEY and SVGAGI. Trimming removed 6 bases at V and 1 base at J, with 15 bases between.

This clone was recorded at least ten times. V gene TRBV29-1 combines with J gene TRBJ2-1; TRBD2 matches at 13 bases. Germline V gene sequence: CDR1 SQVTM, CDR2 ANQGSEA. This CDR3 is 16 amino acids long. Losses at the gene ends were 4 bases for V and 2 bases for J; bases not matched to a gene: 5. CDR3 bases: TGCAGCGTTGGGGGACTAGCGGGGCGCCCCTACAATGAGCAGTTCTTC. This gives the protein CSVGGLAGRPYNEQFF.

This clone appeared a few times. V and J are TRBV29-1 and TRBJ1-1, with D perhaps TRBD1 (6 bases). The CDR3 contains 12 residues. Germline values: CDR1 SQVTM, CDR2 ANQGSEA. V lost 6 bases and J lost 3, with 11 bases in between. CDR3 nucleotide sequence: TGCAGCGTAGACGAGGGGGACACTGAAGCTTTCTTT. It yields the protein CSVDEGDTEAFF.

V gene TRBV14 combines with J gene TRBJ1-5; D unresolved. Germline lookup yields CDR1 SGHDN and CDR2 FVKESK. Trimming removed 4 bases from V and 7 bases from J, with 11 bases in between. This CDR3 has 13 amino acids. CDR3 bases: TGTGCCAGCAGCCTTGGCTCTCGCCAGCCCCAGCATTTT. Translation gives CASSLGSRQPQHF.

This clone came up a few times. Given a far larger clone just one base away, this is likely a sequencing read error. The rearrangement uses TRBV29-1 and TRBJ2-1, with TRBD2 matching over 10 bases. This CDR3 has 16 residues. J gave up 2 bases and V 7 bases, and 11 bases lay outside the gene matches. Germline CDR1 is SQVTM and CDR2 is ANQGSEA. The CDR3 sequence: CSANGERGGTYNEQFF. As DNA, the CDR3 is TGCAGCGCGAACGGCGAGCGGGGGGGGACCTACAATGAGCAGTTCTTC.

This chain joins TRBV23-1 and TRBJ1-5; tentatively, D is TRBD1 (6 bases). Being an ORF, TRBV23-1 has a function that is uncertain. This CDR3 spans 15 amino acids. V lost 6 bases and J lost 1, with 13 bases in between. The CDR3 nucleotides are TGCGCCAGCAGAGTGACAGGCTGCAGCAATCAGCCCCAGCATTTT. This sequence encodes CASRVTGCSNQPQHF.

The genes are TRBV28 and TRBJ2-5; D is tentatively TRBD1 or TRBD2 (5 bases each). Per germline, CDR1 MDHEN and CDR2 SYDVKM. Trimming shortened V by 7 bases and J by 4 bases, and 13 bases separated the two germline ends. The CDR3 is 13 residues long. The CDR3 is CASTPPGTETQYF. In DNA form, the CDR3 reads TGTGCCAGCACCCCACCGGGGACAGAGACCCAGTACTTC. Based on the CDR3 plus reference TRBV28 and TRBJ2-5, the full variable domain is DVKVTQSSRYLVKRTGEKVFLECVQDMDHENMFWYRQDPGLGLRLIYFSYDVKMKEKGDIPEGYSVSREKKERFSLILESASTNQTSMYLCASTPPGTETQYFGPGTRLLVL.

The chain combines TRBV7-2 with TRBJ2-3; D is unresolved. The CDR3 has 16 residues. Germline CDR1 SGHTA, CDR2 FQGNSA. V was trimmed by 1 base and J by 2 bases, leaving 13 bases between them. CDR3: CASSLVPQGYTDTQYF. In DNA form, the CDR3 reads TGTGCCAGCAGCTTAGTCCCACAAGGTTACACAGATACGCAGTATTTT.

This clone was seen only a few times. The rearrangement uses TRBV28 and TRBJ2-4, with D possibly being TRBD1 or TRBD2 (6 bases each). The germline V gene has CDR1 MDHEN and CDR2 SYDVKM. V was trimmed by 6 bases and J by 7 bases, leaving 16 bases between them. This CDR3 is built from 14 residues. CDR3 nucleotide sequence: TGTGCCAGCAGCGGGGGCTTCAGGGGTAACATTCAGTACTTC. This translates into CASSGGFRGNIQYF.

The V call is TRBV30, the J call TRBJ1-6, with D maybe TRBD1 (6 bases). V was shortened by 0 bases and J by 4 bases, with 10 bases between the two germline ends. The germline V gene has CDR1 GTSNPN and CDR2 SVGIG (reference sequence). The CDR3 is 15 residues long. The CDR3 protein is CAWSVWDTYNSPLHF. The CDR3 DNA sequence: TGTGCCTGGAGTGTATGGGACACTTATAATTCACCCCTCCACTTT. The variable domain in full, completed from reference TRBV30 and TRBJ1-6, reads SQTIHQWPATLVQPVGSPLSLECTVEGTSNPNLYWYRQAAGRGLQLLFYSVGIGQISSEVPQNLSASRPQDRQFILSSKKLLLSDSGFYLCAWSVWDTYNSPLHFGNGTRLTVT.

This chain connects TRBV4-3 to TRBJ2-3; 12 bases agree with TRBD2. This CDR3 region has 17 residues. The germline V gene has CDR1 LGHNA and CDR2 YSLEER. J lost 8 bases, V lost 0 bases, and 9 bases had no gene match. The CDR3 loop is CASSQDPSSGGAATQYF. The CDR3 DNA reads TGCGCCAGCAGCCAAGATCCTTCTAGCGGGGGGGCGGCTACGCAGTATTTT.

This chain uses TRBV19 with TRBJ1-2; 8 positions match TRBD1. Losses at the gene ends were 7 bases for V and 6 bases for J; bases not matched to a gene: 10. Germline V lookup: CDR1 LNHDA, CDR2 SQIVND (reference sequence). The CDR3 spans 14 residues. DNA of the CDR3: TGTGCCAGTACCCTCCGACAGGGGACGGATGGCTACACCTTC. Protein sequence: CASTLRQGTDGYTF.

This clone was seen a few times. The chain joins TRBV7-6 to TRBJ2-2, with TRBD1 as a possible D gene (5 bases). V was clipped by 2 bases and J by 1 base, with 5 bases between them. Germline V gene sequence: CDR1 SGHVS, CDR2 FNYEAQ. CDR3 length equals 14 residues. The CDR3 loop reads CASSLQGNTGELFF. CDR3 sequence (DNA): TGTGCCAGCAGCTTACAGGGGAACACCGGGGAGCTGTTTTTT.

The rearrangement uses TRBV10-3 and TRBJ2-3; no definite D call. This CDR3 region has 14 residues. Germline assignment: CDR1 ENHRY and CDR2 SYGVKD. Trimming cost V 4 bases and J 4 bases, with 12 bases left between them. CDR3: CAISVQSLADTQYF. CDR3 sequence (DNA): TGTGCCATCAGTGTTCAGTCCCTAGCAGATACGCAGTATTTT.

This clone has more than one count but fewer than ten. J is TRBJ2-5 and V is TRBV7-2, with unresolved D. Germline V CDR1 and CDR2: SGHTA, FQGNSA. The CDR3 sequence is 11 residues long. The V and J ends lost 4 bases and 7 bases respectively, with 7 bases between them. CDR3 protein: CASSSLGTQYF. The CDR3 region has the DNA TGTGCCAGCAGCTCGCTTGGGACCCAGTACTTC.

This clone was seen a handful of times. J is TRBJ2-3 and V is TRBV29-1; D uncertain. The CDR3 extends over 14 amino acids. Trimming removed 1 base from V and 6 bases from J, with 14 bases in between. Germline CDR1 and CDR2: SQVTM and ANQGSEA. DNA of the CDR3: TGCAGCGTTGAAGGAGGCAGAGGTGTGGATACGCAGTATTTT. Its translation is CSVEGGRGVDTQYF.

This clone has only a few counts. Other DNA sequences in the sample encode the same CDR3. This chain connects TRBV18 to TRBJ2-1; D gene unclear. Germline V gene sequence: CDR1 KGHSH, CDR2 LQKENI. The V gene lost 3 bases and the J gene lost 5 bases, with 11 bases spanning the gap. There are 14 residues in the CDR3. CDR3 amino acids: CASSPSVLDNEQFF. The CDR3 DNA sequence: TGTGCCAGCTCACCCTCAGTCTTAGACAATGAGCAGTTCTTC.

This clone occurred a few times. The chain is built from TRBV7-6 and TRBJ1-1; D gene unclear. The germline V gene has CDR1 SGHVS and CDR2 FNYEAQ. The length of the CDR3 is 11 residues. Trimming shortened V by 8 bases and J by 4 bases, and 8 bases separated the two germline ends. The CDR3 DNA sequence: TGTGCCAGCTCGCTGGGCACTGAAGCTTTCTTT. It specifies CASSLGTEAFF.

This clone has more than one count but fewer than ten. The chain uses TRBV30 and TRBJ1-1; no clear D. This CDR3 comprises 14 residues. Trimming removed 4 bases at V and 9 bases at J, with 21 bases between. Germline V gene data show CDR1 as GTSNPN and CDR2 as SVGIG (reference sequence). The CDR3 region is CAWTPLLFEGKAFF. Written as DNA, the CDR3 is TGTGCCTGGACGCCTCTCCTCTTTGAGGGCAAAGCTTTCTTT.

This clone was observed a few times. The V call is TRBV20-1, the J call TRBJ2-3; perhaps D is TRBD1 or TRBD2 (5 bases each). Germline V CDR1 and CDR2: DFQATT, SNEGSKA (reference sequence). The CDR3 has 11 residues. CDR3 bases: TGCAGCGCCGGGGCCACAGATACGCAGTATTTT. It translates to CSAGATDTQYF.

This clone was counted between two and nine times. Other nucleotide sequences from this sample produce the same CDR3. The genes are TRBV30 and TRBJ2-3, with D unclear. With 0 bases removed from V and 6 bases from J, the gap between germline ends came to 10 bases. CDR1 and CDR2 from the germline V gene are GTSNPN and SVGIG (reference sequence). The CDR3 has 13 residues. The CDR3: CAWSVRLGDTQYF. The CDR3 DNA reads as TGTGCCTGGAGTGTACGGTTGGGGGATACGCAGTATTTT.

The chain carries TRBV27 and TRBJ1-1, with D possibly TRBD1 on 5 matching bases. The CDR3 loop spans 15 amino acids. V was pared by 6 bases and J by 1 base, with 15 bases between. Germline V CDR1 and CDR2: MNHEY, SMNVEV (reference sequence). CDR3 sequence (DNA): TGTGCCAGCAGCCGATACGAACAGGAGAACACTGAAGCTTTCTTT. This sequence encodes CASSRYEQENTEAFF.

This clone was picked up a small number of times. The chain combines TRBV2 with TRBJ1-5; D might be TRBD1 (5 bases). Germline V lookup: CDR1 SNHLY, CDR2 FYNNEI. V gave up 5 bases and J gave up 3 bases, with 8 bases separating them. This CDR3 contains 13 residues. In DNA, the CDR3 is TGTGCCAGCAGTCGGGACTACAATCAGCCCCAGCATTTT. Translated: CASSRDYNQPQHF.